The clone carrying this T cell receptor beta chain was picked up a small number of times. This specimen belongs to a study of patients and donors after allogeneic stem cell transplantation. A single record per CDR3 protein comes from TCRdb applying MiXCR to the RT-PCR reads. The sample contains about a million distinct CDR3 sequences, roughly 18% of which appear only once. Trimming shortened V by 4 bases and J by 7 bases, and 17 bases separated the two germline ends. The CDR3 sequence is 14 residues long. Germline CDR1 and CDR2: SGHDT and YYEEEE. The TCR originated in a human donor who was either an allogeneic HSCT recipient or a stem cell or donor lymphocyte infusion donor (not recorded which). It is not recorded whose cells these are; they may come from a transplant donor. The sequenced sample was blood, either unsorted or a sorted T cell fraction (not recorded which). The rearrangement uses TRBV5-6 and TRBJ1-2, with D hard to call. CDR3 region: CASSLSWGGSGYTF. The CDR3, as DNA: TGTGCCAGCAGCCTGTCGTGGGGAGGAAGTGGCTACACCTTC.